This T cell receptor beta chain was identified during a study of shared clonotypes between healthy human individuals. Findings of the study overall: Clonotypes which were not shared had lower generation probabilities than clonotypes that all four donors shared.

Profiling relied on immunoSEQ multiplex PCR, and the TCRdb table lists in-frame clones only, not all of them. This sample carries over 1.5 million clones, approximately 98% of them seen once, and the ten largest clones take roughly 0.42%. The CDR3 loop spans 15 amino acids. Deletions cut 2 bases from V and 1 base from J, with 12 bases between. Germline assignment: CDR1 SGHKS and CDR2 YYEKEE (reference sequence). Concerning this clone itself: Its antigen is undetermined.

The origin of this receptor is a man aged 25 to 40 in good health. The chain employs TRBV5-5 and TRBJ2-5, with a possible D match to TRBD1 (6 bases). Material: naive CD4+ T cells sorted from blood. Indicated subset: CD45RA+ positively selected. CDR3 in DNA: TGTGCCAGCAGCTTCTCCGGACAGATCCAAGAGACCCAGTACTTC. It translates to CASSFSGQIQETQYF. The full variable domain, rest sourced from reference TRBV5-5 and TRBJ2-5, is DAGVTQSPTHLIKTRGQQVTLRCSPISGHKSVSWYQQVLGQGPQFIFQYYEKEERGRGNFPDRFSARQFPNYSSELNVNALLLGDSALYLCASSFSGQIQETQYFGPGTRLLVL.